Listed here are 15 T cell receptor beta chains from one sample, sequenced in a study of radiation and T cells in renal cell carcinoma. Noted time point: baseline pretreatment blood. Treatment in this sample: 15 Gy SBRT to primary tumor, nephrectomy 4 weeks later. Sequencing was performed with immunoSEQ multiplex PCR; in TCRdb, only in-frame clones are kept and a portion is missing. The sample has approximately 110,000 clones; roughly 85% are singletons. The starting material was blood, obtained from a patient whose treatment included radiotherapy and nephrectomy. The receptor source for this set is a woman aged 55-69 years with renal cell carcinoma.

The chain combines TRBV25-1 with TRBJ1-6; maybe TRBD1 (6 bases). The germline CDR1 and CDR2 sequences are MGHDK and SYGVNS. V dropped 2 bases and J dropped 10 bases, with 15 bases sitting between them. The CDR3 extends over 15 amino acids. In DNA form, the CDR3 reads TGTGCCAGCAGTGAAACCGGGGGCCTGAGATCACCCCTCCACTTT. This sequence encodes CASSETGGLRSPLHF.

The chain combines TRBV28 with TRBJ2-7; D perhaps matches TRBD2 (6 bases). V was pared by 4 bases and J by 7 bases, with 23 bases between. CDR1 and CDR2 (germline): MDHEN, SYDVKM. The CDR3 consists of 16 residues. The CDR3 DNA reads TGTGCCAGCAGTTCAGGAGGGAGGTACGGATCGGAAGAGCAGTACTTC. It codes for CASSSGGRYGSEEQYF. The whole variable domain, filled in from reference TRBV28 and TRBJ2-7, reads DVKVTQSSRYLVKRTGEKVFLECVQDMDHENMFWYRQDPGLGLRLIYFSYDVKMKEKGDIPEGYSVSREKKERFSLILESASTNQTSMYLCASSSGGRYGSEEQYFGPGTRLTVT.

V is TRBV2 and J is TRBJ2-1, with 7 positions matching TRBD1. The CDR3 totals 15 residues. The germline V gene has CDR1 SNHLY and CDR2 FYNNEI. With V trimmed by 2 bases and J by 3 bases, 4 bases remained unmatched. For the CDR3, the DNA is TGTGCCAGCAGTGAACAGGACAGGTACTACAATGAGCAGTTCTTC. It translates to CASSEQDRYYNEQFF. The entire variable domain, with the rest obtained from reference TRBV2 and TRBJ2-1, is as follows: EPEVTQTPSHQVTQMGQEVILRCVPISNHLYFYWYRQILGQKVEFLVSFYNNEISEKSEIFDDQFSVERPDGSNFTLKIRSTKLEDSAMYFCASSEQDRYYNEQFFGPGTRLTVL.

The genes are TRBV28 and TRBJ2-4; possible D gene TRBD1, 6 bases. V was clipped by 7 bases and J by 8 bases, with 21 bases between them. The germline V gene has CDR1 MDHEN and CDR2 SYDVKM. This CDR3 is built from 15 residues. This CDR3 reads CASITNSAAGDIQYF. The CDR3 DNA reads TGTGCCAGCATAACAAACTCTGCTGCAGGGGACATTCAGTACTTC.

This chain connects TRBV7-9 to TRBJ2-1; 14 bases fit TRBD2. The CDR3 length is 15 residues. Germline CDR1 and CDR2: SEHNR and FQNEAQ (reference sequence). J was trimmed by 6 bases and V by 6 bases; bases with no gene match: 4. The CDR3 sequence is CASRPTSGRANEQFF. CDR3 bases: TGTGCCAGCAGACCGACTAGCGGGAGGGCCAATGAGCAGTTCTTC.

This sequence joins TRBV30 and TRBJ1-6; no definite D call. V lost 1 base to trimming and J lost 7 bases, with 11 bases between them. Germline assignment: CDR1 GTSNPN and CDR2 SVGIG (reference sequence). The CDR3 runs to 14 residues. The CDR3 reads CAWSDGRANSPLHF. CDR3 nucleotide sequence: TGTGCCTGGAGTGATGGGAGGGCGAATTCACCCCTCCACTTT.

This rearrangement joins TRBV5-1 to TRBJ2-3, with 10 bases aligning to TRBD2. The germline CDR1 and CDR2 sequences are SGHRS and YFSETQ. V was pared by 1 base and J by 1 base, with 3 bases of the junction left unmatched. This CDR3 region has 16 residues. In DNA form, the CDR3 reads TGCGCCAGCAGCTTGAATCTAGCGGGGGGCACAGATACGCAGTATTTT. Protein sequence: CASSLNLAGGTDTQYF.

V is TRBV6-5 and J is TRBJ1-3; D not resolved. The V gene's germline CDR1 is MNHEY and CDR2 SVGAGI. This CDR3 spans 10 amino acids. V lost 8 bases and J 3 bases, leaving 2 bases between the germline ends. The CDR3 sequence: CASHGNTIYF. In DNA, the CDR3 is TGTGCCAGCCATGGAAACACCATATATTTT.

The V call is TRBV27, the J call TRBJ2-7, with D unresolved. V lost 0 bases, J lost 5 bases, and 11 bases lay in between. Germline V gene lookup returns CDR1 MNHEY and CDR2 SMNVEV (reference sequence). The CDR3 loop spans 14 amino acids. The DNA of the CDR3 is TGTGCCAGCAGTTTATCAAGGGTACGCGACGAGCAGTACTTC. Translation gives CASSLSRVRDEQYF.

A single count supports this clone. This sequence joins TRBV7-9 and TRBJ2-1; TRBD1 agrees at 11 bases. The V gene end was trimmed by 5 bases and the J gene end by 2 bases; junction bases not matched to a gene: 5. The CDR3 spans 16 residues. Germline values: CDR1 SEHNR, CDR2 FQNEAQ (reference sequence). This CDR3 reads CASSRGQGAPYNEQFF. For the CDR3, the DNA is TGTGCCAGCAGCAGAGGACAGGGGGCACCCTACAATGAGCAGTTCTTC.

The DNA for the CDR3 is TGTGCCAGCACGAGGGAGTATGGCTACACCTTC. This encodes CASTREYGYTF. The J gene is TRBJ1-2, the V gene TRBV2, with D uncertain. The CDR3 is made up of 11 amino acids. Per the germline V gene, CDR1 is SNHLY and CDR2 is FYNNEI. Between the trimmed V and J ends, which lost 7 bases and 5 bases, there was a span of 8 bases.

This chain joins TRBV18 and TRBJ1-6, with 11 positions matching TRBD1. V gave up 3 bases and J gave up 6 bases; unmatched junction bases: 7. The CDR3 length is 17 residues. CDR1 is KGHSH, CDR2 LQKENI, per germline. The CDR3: CASSPRPGTGGNSPLHF. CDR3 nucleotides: TGTGCCAGCTCACCGCGTCCCGGGACAGGGGGTAATTCACCCCTCCACTTT.

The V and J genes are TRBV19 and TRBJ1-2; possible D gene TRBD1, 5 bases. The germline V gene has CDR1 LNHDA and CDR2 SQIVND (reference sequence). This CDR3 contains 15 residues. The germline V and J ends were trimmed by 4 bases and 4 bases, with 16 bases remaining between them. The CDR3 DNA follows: TGTGCCAGTAGTACTTCCGGGGATCAGGGCTATGGCTACACCTTC. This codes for CASSTSGDQGYGYTF.

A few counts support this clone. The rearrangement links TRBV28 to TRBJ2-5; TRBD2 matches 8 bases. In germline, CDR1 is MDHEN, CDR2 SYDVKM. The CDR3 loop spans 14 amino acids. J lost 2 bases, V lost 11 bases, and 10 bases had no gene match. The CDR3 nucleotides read TGTGCCTGCCGTGGGACTAGAGGGCAAGAGACCCAGTACTTC. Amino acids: CACRGTRGQETQYF. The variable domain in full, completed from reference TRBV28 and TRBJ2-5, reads DVKVTQSSRYLVKRTGEKVFLECVQDMDHENMFWYRQDPGLGLRLIYFSYDVKMKEKGDIPEGYSVSREKKERFSLILESASTNQTSMYLCACRGTRGQETQYFGPGTRLLVL.

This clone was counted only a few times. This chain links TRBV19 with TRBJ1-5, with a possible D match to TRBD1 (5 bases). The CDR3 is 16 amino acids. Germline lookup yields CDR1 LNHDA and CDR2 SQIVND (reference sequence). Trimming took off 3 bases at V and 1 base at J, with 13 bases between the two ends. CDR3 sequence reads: CASSINQGLSNQPQHF. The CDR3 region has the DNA TGTGCCAGTAGTATCAATCAGGGTTTGAGCAATCAGCCCCAGCATTTT.